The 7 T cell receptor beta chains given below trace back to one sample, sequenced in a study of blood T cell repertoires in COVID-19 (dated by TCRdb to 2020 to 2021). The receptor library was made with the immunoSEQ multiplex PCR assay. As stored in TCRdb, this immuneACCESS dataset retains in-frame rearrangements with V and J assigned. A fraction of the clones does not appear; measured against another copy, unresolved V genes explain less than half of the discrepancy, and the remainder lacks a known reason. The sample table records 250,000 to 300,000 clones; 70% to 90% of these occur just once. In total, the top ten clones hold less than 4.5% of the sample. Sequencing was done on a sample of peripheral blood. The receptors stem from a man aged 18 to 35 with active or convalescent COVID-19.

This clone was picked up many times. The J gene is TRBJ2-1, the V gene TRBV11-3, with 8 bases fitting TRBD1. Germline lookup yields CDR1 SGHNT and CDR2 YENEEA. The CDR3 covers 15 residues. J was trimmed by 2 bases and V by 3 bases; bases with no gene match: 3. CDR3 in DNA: TGTGCCAGCAGCTTGAGACAGGGGACCTACAATGAGCAGTTCTTC. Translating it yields CASSLRQGTYNEQFF.

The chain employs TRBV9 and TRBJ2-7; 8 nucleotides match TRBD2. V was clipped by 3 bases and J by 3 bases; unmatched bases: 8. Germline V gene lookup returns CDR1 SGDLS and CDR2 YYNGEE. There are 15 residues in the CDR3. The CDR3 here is CASSAQAGAVYEQYF. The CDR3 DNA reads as TGTGCCAGCAGCGCCCAAGCGGGGGCCGTCTACGAGCAGTACTTC.

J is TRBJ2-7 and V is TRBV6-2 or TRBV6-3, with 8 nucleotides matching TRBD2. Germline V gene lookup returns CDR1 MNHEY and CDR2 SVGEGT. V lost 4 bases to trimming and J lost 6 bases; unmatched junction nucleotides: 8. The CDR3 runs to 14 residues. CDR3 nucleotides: TGTGCCAGCAGTTTCGGGAGGGCCGGTAGCGAGCAGTACTTC. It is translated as CASSFGRAGSEQYF.

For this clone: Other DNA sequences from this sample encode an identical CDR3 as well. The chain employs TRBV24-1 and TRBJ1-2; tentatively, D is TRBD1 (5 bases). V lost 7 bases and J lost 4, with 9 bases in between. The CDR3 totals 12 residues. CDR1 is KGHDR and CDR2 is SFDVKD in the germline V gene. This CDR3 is CATSDSLYGYTF. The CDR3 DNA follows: TGTGCCACCAGCGACAGCCTCTATGGCTACACCTTC.

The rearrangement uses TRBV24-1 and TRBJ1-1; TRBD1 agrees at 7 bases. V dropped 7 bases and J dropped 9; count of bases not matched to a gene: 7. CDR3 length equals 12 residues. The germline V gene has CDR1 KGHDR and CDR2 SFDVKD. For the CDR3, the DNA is TGTGCCACCAGAGACAGGGATAGGAAAGCTTTCTTT. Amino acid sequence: CATRDRDRKAFF.

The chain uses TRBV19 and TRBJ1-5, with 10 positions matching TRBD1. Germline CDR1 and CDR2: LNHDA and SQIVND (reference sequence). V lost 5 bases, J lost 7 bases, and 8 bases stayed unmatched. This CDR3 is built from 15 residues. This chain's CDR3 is CASSLRQGALQPQHF. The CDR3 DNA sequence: TGTGCCAGTAGTCTAAGACAGGGGGCACTCCAGCCCCAGCATTTT.

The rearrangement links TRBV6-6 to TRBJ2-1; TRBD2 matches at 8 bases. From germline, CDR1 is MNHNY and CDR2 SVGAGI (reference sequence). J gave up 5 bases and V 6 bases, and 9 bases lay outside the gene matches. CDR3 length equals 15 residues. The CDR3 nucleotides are TGTGCCAGCAGCCCGGGACTAGAAAGGAACAATGAGCAGTTCTTC. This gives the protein CASSPGLERNNEQFF.